This section outlines one TCR beta chain sequence together with its context. Its antigen is not identified. Vbeta (60) and Jbeta (13) primers were used in the PCR. TCRdb's copy holds only in-frame clones and misses some; the assay was immunoSEQ multiplex PCR. In all, the sample yields approximately 75,000 clones. The CDR3 is made up of 13 amino acids. Trimming removed 1 base at V and 11 bases at J, with 14 bases between. Germline V gives CDR1 LGHNA, CDR2 YSLEER. These data come from a study of cytomegalovirus exposure and HLA in healthy donors. In the study overall: From about 179 million T cells, an earlier analysis saw approximately 110 million unique TCR beta sequences.

Whole-study findings and limits: Later analysis associated a missense DCLRE1C variant with TCR beta V- and J-gene trimming. Prior analysis indicated that the majority of TCR beta V segments exhibited productivity approximately 87% or approximately 30% of the time.

Source material: PBMCs. The TCR originated in a boy under 18 in good health and CMV-seronegative. The V call is TRBV4-3, the J call TRBJ1-1; D perhaps matches TRBD1 (5 bases). CDR3: CASSQGRRVGAFF. The CDR3 DNA sequence: TGCGCCAGCAGCCAAGGGCGCAGGGTAGGGGCTTTCTTT.